Sequencing of this TCR beta chain was carried out in a study of naive and memory T cell subsets. Study-wide findings and caveats: Expression changes during T cell differentiation may affect RNA-based TCR counts.

Four subsets defined by CD45RA and CD27 were sorted after CD3, CD4, CD8 and live/dead staining. V gave up 3 bases and J gave up 7 bases, with 17 bases separating them. Germline V gene lookup returns CDR1 SGHTS and CDR2 YDEGEE. The CDR3 spans 14 residues. An equimolar mix of two oligonucleotides served as the beta constant-region primer for TRBC1 and TRBC2. TCRdb used MiXCR to reprocess the UMI-ligation and nested PCR reads, holding one entry per CDR3 protein. The table has 150,000 or so distinct CDR3 sequences, over 15% seen once; the top ten hold about 0.14%. This clonotype occurred a few times. What it recognizes is unknown.

This chain connects TRBV5-8 to TRBJ2-7; the D gene is possibly TRBD2 (5 bases). Sequencing used naive CD4+ T cells from blood. The receptor was isolated from a human donor in good health. The CDR3 DNA follows: TGTGCCAGCAGCTACCGGGATCGTAGTGGGGAGCAGTACTTC. Amino acid sequence: CASSYRDRSGEQYF.